The 24 T cell receptor beta chains below all came from one sample that was sequenced in a study of molecular identifiers for immune sequencing clone quantification. TCRdb ran MiXCR on the PCR reads and lists one entry per CDR3 protein. The data show more than 95,000 distinct CDR3 sequences, less than 25% seen once. The specimen sequenced was naive CD8+ T cells from blood, with Jurkat cell RNA spiked in. Subset noted: FACS-sorted CD8+CD4-CCR7+CD45RA+ naive T cells. The receptors come from a human donor in good health. Some libraries in this study had Jurkat cell RNA spiked in.

This clonotype has ten or more counts. This rearrangement joins TRBV11-2 to TRBJ2-1, with unresolved D. This CDR3 is built from 12 residues. CDR1 SGHAT and CDR2 FQNNGV come from the germline V gene. V dropped 5 bases and J dropped 10 bases, with 12 bases sitting between them. In DNA, the CDR3 is TGTGCCAGCAGCGCGACCGCCGGAGAGCAGTTCTTC. Protein product: CASSATAGEQFF.

This clonotype was observed at least ten times. The gene calls are TRBV7-2 and TRBJ2-1; 15 bases map to TRBD2. V gave up 6 bases and J gave up 3 bases; unmatched junction bases: 12. Germline CDR1 reads SGHTA; CDR2 reads FQGNSA. CDR3 length: 19 amino acids. CDR3 coding DNA: TGTGCCAGCAGTCCCGCGGGACTAGCGGGGGGCCCCCGCTACAATGAGCAGTTCTTC. Translated: CASSPAGLAGGPRYNEQFF.

V gene TRBV4-3 combines with J gene TRBJ2-3, with 7 bases matching TRBD2. Germline CDR1 and CDR2: LGHNA and YSLEER. There are 18 residues in the CDR3. The V and J ends lost 0 bases and 2 bases, in that order; junction bases with no gene match: 11. CDR3: CASSQEGLGGSNTDTQYF. In nucleotides, the CDR3 is TGCGCCAGCAGCCAAGAAGGCTTAGGCGGGAGTAACACAGATACGCAGTATTTT.

The rearrangement links TRBV11-2 to TRBJ2-2; D may be TRBD2 (5 bases). The CDR3 contains 14 residues. The germline CDR1 and CDR2 sequences are SGHAT and FQNNGV. V lost 8 bases, J lost 0 bases, and 10 bases lay in between. The DNA for the CDR3 is TGTGCCAGCTGCCCGGGGACGAACACCGGGGAGCTGTTTTTT. Translated, it gives CASCPGTNTGELFF.

This clonotype occurred many times. The chain carries TRBV6-5 and TRBJ1-5, with D possibly matching TRBD1 (5 bases). V lost 5 bases and J 9 bases, leaving 14 bases between the germline ends. The CDR3 contains 13 residues. Germline assignment: CDR1 MNHEY and CDR2 SVGAGI. The CDR3 DNA reads TGTGCCAGCAGTCCGACAGAGGAAGTGCCCCAGCATTTT. Translating gives CASSPTEEVPQHF.

The chain combines TRBV28 with TRBJ2-1, with 8 positions matching TRBD1. Per germline, CDR1 MDHEN and CDR2 SYDVKM. After removal of 5 bases from V and 6 bases from J, the junction contained 12 bases not matched to a gene. The CDR3 is 16 residues long. The CDR3 loop reads CASSPPRDRSLNEQFF. The DNA for the CDR3 is TGTGCCAGCAGTCCTCCCCGGGACAGGAGCCTCAATGAGCAGTTCTTC.

Of note for this clonotype: This may come from a read error, since a much larger clone is one base off. This rearrangement joins TRBV7-9 to TRBJ1-5; D not resolved. V lost 7 bases to trimming and J lost 2 bases, with 9 bases between them. Looked up from germline, CDR1 is SEHNR and CDR2 is FQNEAQ (reference sequence). The CDR3 runs to 13 residues. The CDR3 sequence: CASNSTGNQPQHF. CDR3 nucleotides: TGTGCCAGCAACTCAACAGGCAATCAGCCCCAGCATTTT.

Concerning this clonotype: A much larger clone sits a single nucleotide away, making a read error possible. The chain links TRBV4-1 to TRBJ1-5; D call uncertain. The CDR3 contains 15 residues. Germline CDR1 is MGHRA and CDR2 is YSYEKL. Trimming cost V 0 bases and J 7 bases, with 13 bases left between them. The CDR3 region is CASSQDRGGMQPQHF. The CDR3 coding sequence is TGCGCCAGCAGCCAAGATCGCGGAGGGATGCAGCCCCAGCATTTT.

Concerning this clonotype: A single base separates this from a much larger clone, so it may be a read error. The chain links TRBV14 to TRBJ2-1; D is perhaps TRBD1 or TRBD2 (6 bases each). V was trimmed by 1 base and J by 12 bases, leaving 16 bases between them. Germline loops: CDR1 SGHDN, CDR2 FVKESK. This CDR3 is built from 14 residues. CDR3 DNA sequence: TGTGCCAGCAGCCAAGGGTTAGGGGGGTATGTGCAGTTCTTC. Protein: CASSQGLGGYVQFF.

For this clonotype: This clone may be a read error of a much larger clone one base away. The V call is TRBV28, the J call TRBJ2-5; D might be TRBD2 (5 bases). CDR1 MDHEN and CDR2 SYDVKM come from the germline V gene. The CDR3 loop spans 15 amino acids. Written as DNA, the CDR3 is TGTGCCAGCAGTTTAGAGGGTAGGCCTCAAGAGGCCCAGTACTTC. Translation: CASSLEGRPQEAQYF.

This clonotype was picked up many times. The chain combines TRBV20-1 with TRBJ1-6; D unclear. The CDR3 extends over 12 amino acids. V was clipped by 1 base and J by 6 bases, with 4 bases between them. From germline, CDR1 is DFQATT and CDR2 SNEGSKA (reference sequence). For the CDR3, the DNA is TGCAGTGCTAGAGTCCCTAATTCACCCCTCCACTTT. This codes for CSARVPNSPLHF.

There are a few counts of this clonotype. With a much larger clone just one base away, this may be a read error. The chain uses TRBV6-4 and TRBJ2-3, with 9 bases fitting TRBD2. V gave up 5 bases and J gave up 4 bases; unmatched junction bases: 10. This CDR3 contains 16 residues. CDR1 is MRHNA, CDR2 SNTAGT, per germline. CDR3 loop: CASSPILAGQSDTQYF. CDR3 DNA sequence: TGTGCCAGCAGTCCAATACTAGCGGGTCAGTCAGATACGCAGTATTTT.

Note on this clonotype: With a much larger clone just one base away, this may be a read error. CDR3 coding DNA: TGTGCCAGCAGCCCTCCCGGGTGTACCTACGAGCAGTACTTC. The encoded protein is CASSPPGCTYEQYF. The rearrangement links TRBV7-9 to TRBJ2-7; no clear D gene. Germline V gene sequence: CDR1 SEHNR, CDR2 FQNEAQ (reference sequence). The CDR3 has 14 residues. V lost 5 bases to trimming and J lost 2 bases, with 13 bases between them. Variable domain in full (rest from reference TRBV7-9 and TRBJ2-7): DTGVSQNPRHKITKRGQNVTFRCDPISEHNRLYWYRQTLGQGPEFLTYFQNEAQLEKSRLLSDRFSAERPKGSFSTLEIQRTEQGDSAMYLCASSPPGCTYEQYFGPGTRLTVT.

This clonotype occurred many times. The chain couples TRBV2 to TRBJ1-2, with D uncertain. The length of the CDR3 is 14 residues. The germline V gene has CDR1 SNHLY and CDR2 FYNNEI. Trimming removed 2 bases at V and 2 bases at J, with 9 bases between. DNA for the CDR3: TGTGCCAGCAGTGAACTCCAGAGGAACTATGGCTACACCTTC. It specifies CASSELQRNYGYTF.

Worth noting for this clonotype: With a much larger clone just one base away, this may be a read error. The chain has TRBV29-1 and TRBJ2-1; the D is unclear. The germline V gene encodes CDR1 SQVTM and CDR2 ANQGSEA. With 0 bases removed from V and 8 bases from J, the gap between germline ends came to 11 bases. The CDR3 loop spans 13 amino acids. CDR3 loop: CSVEDRRADEQFF. Here the CDR3 DNA reads TGCAGCGTTGAAGATCGCCGGGCCGATGAGCAGTTCTTC.

Concerning this clonotype itself: A read error may be the cause here, since a much bigger clone is one base away. The J gene is TRBJ1-1, the V gene TRBV16; D might be TRBD1 (6 bases). Germline V gives CDR1 KGHSY, CDR2 FQNENV. The CDR3 spans 15 residues. In DNA form, the CDR3 reads TGTGCCAGCGGCCAATTTAGGAAGGGGGTTGCTGAAGCTTTCTTT. Translation: CASGQFRKGVAEAFF. The entire variable domain, with the rest obtained from reference TRBV16 and TRBJ1-1, is as follows: GEEVAQTPKHLVRGEGQKAKLYCAPIKGHSYVFWYQQVLKNEFKFLISFQNENVFDETGMPKERFSAKCLPNSPCSLEIQATKLEDSAVYFCASGQFRKGVAEAFFGQGTRLTVV.

The sample holds a few counts of this clonotype. V usage is TRBV4-3 and J usage is TRBJ2-3; D remains ambiguous. With 0 bases removed from V and 0 bases from J, the gap between germline ends came to 16 bases. Germline-derived CDR1 and CDR2 are LGHNA and YSLEER. The CDR3 runs to 18 residues. This CDR3 reads CASSQDSTSSLSTDTQYF. The CDR3 DNA follows: TGCGCCAGCAGCCAAGATAGCACTTCCTCTCTCAGCACAGATACGCAGTATTTT.

The chain has TRBV11-3 and TRBJ1-2; D gene unclear. CDR3 length: 15 amino acids. The germline CDR1 and CDR2 sequences are SGHNT and YENEEA. The V end lost 4 bases, the J end lost 5 bases, and 17 bases lay between the germline ends. CDR3 in DNA: TGTGCCAGCAGCTCCAGACGGCCATTAGGGTATGGCTACACCTTC. Translated: CASSSRRPLGYGYTF.

Note on this clonotype: At one boundary the junction diverges from the germline segment, which might be a read error. This chain connects TRBV20-1 to TRBJ2-6, with D perhaps being TRBD1 or TRBD2 (5 bases each). CDR3 length: 14 residues. Germline CDR1 and CDR2: DFQATT and SNEGSKA (reference sequence). The CDR3 nucleotides are TGCAGTGCTAGAGATACGTCCGGGGCCAACATCCTGACTTTC. Amino acid sequence: CSARDTSGANILTF.

The sample holds many counts of this clonotype. This chain links TRBV7-8 with TRBJ1-1; weak D call: TRBD1 (5 bases). The ends were cut back, 1 base at V and 1 base at J, with 10 bases in the middle. The germline CDR1 and CDR2 sequences are SGHVS and FQNEAQ. CDR3 size: 15 residues. The CDR3 DNA is TGTGCCAGCAGCTTAGTTAGGGGTCAGAACACTGAAGCTTTCTTT. The encoded protein is CASSLVRGQNTEAFF.

This clonotype was counted at least ten times. The CDR3 is CASSEVPGSFEGGTEAFF. As DNA, the CDR3 is TGTGCCAGCAGCGAAGTTCCGGGCAGCTTTGAAGGTGGCACTGAAGCTTTCTTT. The gene calls are TRBV7-6 and TRBJ1-1; D is ambiguous. This CDR3 has 18 residues. CDR1 SGHVS and CDR2 FNYEAQ come from the germline V gene. The V end was cut by 5 bases, the J end by 4 bases, with 26 bases between.

This clonotype was detected many times. The genes are TRBV27 and TRBJ2-3; D may be TRBD2 (6 bases). Germline V gives CDR1 MNHEY, CDR2 SMNVEV (reference sequence). V was pared by 3 bases and J by 5 bases, with 18 bases between. The CDR3 length is 16 residues. CDR3 amino acids: CASSFRVGPSEDTQYF. The CDR3 DNA sequence: TGTGCCAGCAGTTTCCGGGTGGGGCCTAGCGAAGATACGCAGTATTTT.

Comments on this clonotype: A read error is possible here, since a much larger clone lies one base away. V gene TRBV6-2 or TRBV6-3 combines with J gene TRBJ2-1; D is possibly TRBD1 or TRBD2 (5 bases each). The germline V and J ends were trimmed by 4 bases and 9 bases, with 16 bases remaining between them. The CDR3 extends over 14 amino acids. The germline V gene has CDR1 MNHEY and CDR2 SVGEGT. In DNA form, the CDR3 reads TGTGCCAGCAGTTTCCCAGTGGGGGTCGTTGAGCAGTTCTTC. Protein sequence: CASSFPVGVVEQFF.

This clonotype occurred many times. The V gene is TRBV28, the J gene TRBJ2-2; the match to TRBD1 covers 10 bases. The CDR3 is 16 amino acids. V gave up 7 bases and J gave up 4 bases; unmatched junction bases: 9. Germline V gives CDR1 MDHEN, CDR2 SYDVKM. CDR3 region: CASKSRQGAGTGELFF. DNA for the CDR3: TGTGCCAGCAAGTCAAGACAGGGGGCGGGCACCGGGGAGCTGTTTTTT.